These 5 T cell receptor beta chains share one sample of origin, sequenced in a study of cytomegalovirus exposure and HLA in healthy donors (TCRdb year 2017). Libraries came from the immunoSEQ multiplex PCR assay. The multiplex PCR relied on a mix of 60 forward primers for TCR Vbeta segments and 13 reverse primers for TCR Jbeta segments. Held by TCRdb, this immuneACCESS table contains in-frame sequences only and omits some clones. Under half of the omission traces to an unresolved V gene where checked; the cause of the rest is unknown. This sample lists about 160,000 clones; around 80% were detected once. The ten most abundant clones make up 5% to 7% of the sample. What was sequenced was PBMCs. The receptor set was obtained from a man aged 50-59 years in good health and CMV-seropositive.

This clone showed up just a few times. The chain's CDR3 is CASSPEGNTIYF. For the CDR3, the DNA is TGTGCCAGCAGCCCTGAGGGAAACACCATATATTTT. This chain links TRBV6-6 with TRBJ1-3; unclear D gene. The CDR3 has 12 residues. V lost 6 bases and J lost 4, with 7 bases in between. In germline, CDR1 is MNHNY, CDR2 SVGAGI (reference sequence).

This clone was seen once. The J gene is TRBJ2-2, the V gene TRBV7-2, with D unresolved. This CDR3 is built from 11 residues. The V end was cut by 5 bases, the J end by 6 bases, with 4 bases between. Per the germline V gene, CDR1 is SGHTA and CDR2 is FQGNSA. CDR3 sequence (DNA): TGTGCCAGCAGCCCCGCCGGGGAGCTGTTTTTT. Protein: CASSPAGELFF. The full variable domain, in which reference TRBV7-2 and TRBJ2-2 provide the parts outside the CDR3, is GAGVSQSPSNKVTEKGKDVELRCDPISGHTALYWYRQSLGQGLEFLIYFQGNSAPDKSGLPSDRFSAERTGGSVSTLTIQRTQQEDSAVYLCASSPAGELFFGEGSRLTVL.

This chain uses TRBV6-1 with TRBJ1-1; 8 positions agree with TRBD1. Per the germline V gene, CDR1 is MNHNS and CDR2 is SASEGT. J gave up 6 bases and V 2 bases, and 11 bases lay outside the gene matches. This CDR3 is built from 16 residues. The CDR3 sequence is CASSETGQEWAPEAFF. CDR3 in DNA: TGTGCCAGCAGTGAAACGGGACAGGAGTGGGCGCCTGAAGCTTTCTTT.

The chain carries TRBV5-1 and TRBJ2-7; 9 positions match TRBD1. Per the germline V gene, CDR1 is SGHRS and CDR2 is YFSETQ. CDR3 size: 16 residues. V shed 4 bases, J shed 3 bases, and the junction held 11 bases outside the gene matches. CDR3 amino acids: CASSTIRDRVFYEQYF. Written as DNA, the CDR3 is TGCGCCAGCAGCACCATAAGGGACAGGGTTTTCTACGAGCAGTACTTC.

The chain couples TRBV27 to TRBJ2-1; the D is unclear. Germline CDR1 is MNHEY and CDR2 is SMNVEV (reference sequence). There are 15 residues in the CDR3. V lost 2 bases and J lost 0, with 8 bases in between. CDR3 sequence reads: CASSLTPSSYNEQFF. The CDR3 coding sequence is TGTGCCAGCAGTTTAACCCCGAGCTCCTACAATGAGCAGTTCTTC.